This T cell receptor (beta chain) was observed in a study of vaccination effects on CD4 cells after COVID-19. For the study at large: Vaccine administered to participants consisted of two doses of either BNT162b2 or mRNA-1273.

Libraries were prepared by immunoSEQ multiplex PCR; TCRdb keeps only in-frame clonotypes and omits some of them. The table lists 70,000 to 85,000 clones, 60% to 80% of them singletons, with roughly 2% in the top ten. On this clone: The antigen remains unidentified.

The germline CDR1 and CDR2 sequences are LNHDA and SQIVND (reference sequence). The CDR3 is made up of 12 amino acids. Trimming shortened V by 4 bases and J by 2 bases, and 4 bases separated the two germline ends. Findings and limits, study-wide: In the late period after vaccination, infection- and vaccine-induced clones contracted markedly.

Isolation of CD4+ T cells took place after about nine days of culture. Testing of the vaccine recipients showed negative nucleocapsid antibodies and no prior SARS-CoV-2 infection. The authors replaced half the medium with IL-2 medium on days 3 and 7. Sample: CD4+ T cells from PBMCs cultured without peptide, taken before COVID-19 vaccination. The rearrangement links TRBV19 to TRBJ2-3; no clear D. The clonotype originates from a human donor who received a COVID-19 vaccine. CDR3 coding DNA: TGTGCCAGTAGTACGTACACAGATACGCAGTATTTT. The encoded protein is CASSTYTDTQYF.